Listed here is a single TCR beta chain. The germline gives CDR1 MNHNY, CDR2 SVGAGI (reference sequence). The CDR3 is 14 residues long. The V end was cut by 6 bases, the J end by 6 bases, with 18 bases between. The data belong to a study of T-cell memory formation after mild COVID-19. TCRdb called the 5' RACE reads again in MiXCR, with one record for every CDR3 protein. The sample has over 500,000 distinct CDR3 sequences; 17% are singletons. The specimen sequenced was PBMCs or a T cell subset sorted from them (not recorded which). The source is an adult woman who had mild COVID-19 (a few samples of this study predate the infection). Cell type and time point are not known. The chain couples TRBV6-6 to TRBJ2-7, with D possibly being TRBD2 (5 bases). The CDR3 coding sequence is TGTGCCAGCAGAAGCCGGCGGGTCCTGGGCGAGCAGTACTTC. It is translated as CASRSRRVLGEQYF.